This T cell receptor (beta chain) was recorded in a study of cytotoxic CD8 clonotypes in ibrutinib-treated CLL. Study-wide background: The study included about 11 relapsed/refractory and 15 treatment-naive patients; roughly 17 had IGHV unmutated disease.

TCRdb's table, derived via immunoSEQ multiplex PCR, lists solely in-frame clones and lacks some. The sample contains 200,000 to 250,000 clones, 60% to 75% of which appear only once. The sample consisted of PBMCs, taken after 24 months of ibrutinib treatment. This TCR was sampled from a human donor with chronic lymphocytic leukemia.

The chain's CDR3 is CASRTGTVDRYGYTF. DNA of the CDR3: TGTGCCAGCAGAACCGGGACAGTGGATCGCTATGGCTACACCTTC. The rearrangement joins TRBV6-6 to TRBJ1-2; 7 bases align to TRBD1. After removal of 6 bases from V and 4 bases from J, the junction contained 11 bases not matched to a gene. Per germline, CDR1 MNHNY and CDR2 SVGAGI (reference sequence). CDR3 length: 15 amino acids.